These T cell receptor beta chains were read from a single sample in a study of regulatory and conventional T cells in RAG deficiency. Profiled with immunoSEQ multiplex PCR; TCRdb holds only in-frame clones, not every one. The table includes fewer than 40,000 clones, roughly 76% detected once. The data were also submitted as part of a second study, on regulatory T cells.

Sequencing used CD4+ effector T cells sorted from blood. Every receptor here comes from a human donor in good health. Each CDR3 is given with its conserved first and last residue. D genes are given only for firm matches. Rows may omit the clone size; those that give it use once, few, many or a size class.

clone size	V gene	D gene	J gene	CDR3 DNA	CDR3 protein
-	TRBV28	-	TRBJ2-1	TGTGCCAGCTCCAGGGGGGGAACATACAATGAGCAGTTCTTC	CASSRGGTYNEQFF
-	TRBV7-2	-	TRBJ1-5	TGTGCCAGCAGCTTGGGGCCGGTCAATCAGCCCCAGCATTTT	CASSLGPVNQPQHF
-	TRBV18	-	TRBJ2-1	TGTGCCAGCTCACCAAACAGGGTATATGAGCAGTTCTTC	CASSPNRVYEQFF
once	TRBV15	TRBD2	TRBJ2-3	TGTGCCACCAGCCCGCACTGGGGGGGGATAGATACGCAGTATTTT	CATSPHWGGIDTQYF
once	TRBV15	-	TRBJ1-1	TGTGCCACCAGCAGAGTCCAGACCGGGACTGAAGCTTTCTTT	CATSRVQTGTEAFF
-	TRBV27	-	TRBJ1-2	TGTGCCAGCAGTTTTAATTCAGGGCGCTATGGCTACACCTTC	CASSFNSGRYGYTF
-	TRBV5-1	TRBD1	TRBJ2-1	TGCGCCAGCAGCTCTGCACAGGGACAGGGGTTCAATGAGCAGTTCTTC	CASSSAQGQGFNEQFF
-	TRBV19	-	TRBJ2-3	TGTGCCAGTAGGACCGGACGTGCTGGGGATACGCAGTATTTT	CASRTGRAGDTQYF
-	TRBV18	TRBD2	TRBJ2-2	TGTGCCAGCTCACCAAAGGTGGCGGGGGGCCCGAACACCGGGGAGCTGTTTTTT	CASSPKVAGGPNTGELFF
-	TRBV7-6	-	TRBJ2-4	TGTGCCAGCAGCTTAACGGGGGACAGAGAAAACATTCAGTACTTC	CASSLTGDRENIQYF
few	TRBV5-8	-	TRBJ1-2	TGTGCCAGCAGCTTGGGTCAAGAGGGCTATGGCTACACCTTC	CASSLGQEGYGYTF
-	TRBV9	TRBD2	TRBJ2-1	TGTGCCAGCACCGAGACCGGGACTAGCCCCTACAATGAGCAGTTCTTC	CASTETGTSPYNEQFF
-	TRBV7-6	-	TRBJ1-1	TGTGCCAGCAGCTTGGCGGAGGGCAGCACTGAAGCTTTCTTT	CASSLAEGSTEAFF
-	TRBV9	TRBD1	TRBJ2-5	TGTGCCAGCAGCGTGGGGGGTCTAGGACAGGGTCAAGAGACCCAGTACTTC	CASSVGGLGQGQETQYF
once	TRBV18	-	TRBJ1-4	TGTGCCAGCTCACCGGGACAAGGTGAAAAACTGTTTTTT	CASSPGQGEKLFF
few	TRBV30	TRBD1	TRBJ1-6	TGTGCCTGGACCGACAGGGCGTTTACCTCCTATAATTCACCCCTCCACTTT	CAWTDRAFTSYNSPLHF
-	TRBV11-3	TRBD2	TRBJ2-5	TGTGCCAGCAGCCTCGGGACTAGCGGTAACCAAGAGACCCAGTACTTC	CASSLGTSGNQETQYF
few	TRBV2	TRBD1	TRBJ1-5	TGTGCCAGCAGTTGGGACAGGGGGGCCAATCAGCCCCAGCATTTT	CASSWDRGANQPQHF
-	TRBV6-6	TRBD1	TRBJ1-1	TGTGCCAGCAGCCCACAGGGGGCGTACACTGAAGCTTTCTTT	CASSPQGAYTEAFF
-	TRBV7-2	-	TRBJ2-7	TGTGCCAGCAGCTTAAACAGGATAAGCGACGAGCAGTACTTC	CASSLNRISDEQYF
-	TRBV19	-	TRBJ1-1	TGTGCCAGTAGTCGGTCGCAGGGGATGAACACTGAAGCTTTCTTT	CASSRSQGMNTEAFF
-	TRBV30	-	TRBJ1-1	TGTGCCTGGTCTAGGGTAAGGAGCACTGAAGCTTTCTTT	CAWSRVRSTEAFF
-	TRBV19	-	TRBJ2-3	TGTGCCAGTAACGGCAGGGAGGGGGCAGATACGCAGTATTTT	CASNGREGADTQYF